The 3 T cell receptor beta chains given below trace back to one sample, sequenced in a study of neoadjuvant anti-PD-1 for oral cavity cancer. Sequenced by immunoSEQ multiplex PCR; TCRdb stores in-frame clones only, minus some. Seen here are over 10,000 clones, 71% observed once, and the top ten hold around 2.5%. The sample's time point: after neoadjuvant nivolumab, at surgical resection. Source: PBMCs, taken after nivolumab (anti-PD-1) treatment. The receptors were sampled from a person aged 35-79 years with oral cavity squamous cell carcinoma.

This chain links TRBV7-2 with TRBJ2-1; the D is unclear. Trimming removed 2 bases at V and 6 bases at J, with 8 bases between. The CDR3 has 13 residues. Germline V gene sequence: CDR1 SGHTA, CDR2 FQGNSA. DNA for the CDR3: TGTGCCAGCAGCTTATGGAGAAGCAATGAGCAGTTCTTC. Translating gives CASSLWRSNEQFF.

This chain uses TRBV10-3 with TRBJ1-4, with TRBD1 as a possible D gene (5 bases). V was trimmed by 3 bases and J by 7 bases, leaving 12 bases between them. The germline V gene has CDR1 ENHRY and CDR2 SYGVKD. The CDR3 is 14 residues long. The CDR3 bases are TGTGCCATCAGTGATGGGGCCGATCGTGAAAAACTGTTTTTT. Translated: CAISDGADREKLFF.

The CDR3 loop reads CASWDSGQGFNEQYF. The DNA of the CDR3 is TGTGCCAGCTGGGACTCAGGACAGGGGTTCAACGAGCAGTACTTC. The rearrangement links TRBV6-4 to TRBJ2-7, with TRBD1 identical over 9 bases. The CDR3 sequence is 15 residues long. Losses at the gene ends were 8 bases for V and 5 bases for J; bases not matched to a gene: 13. Germline CDR1 MRHNA, CDR2 SNTAGT.